These 27 T cell receptor beta chains came from one sample sequenced in a study of naive and memory T cell subsets. Two oligonucleotides, mixed equimolar, formed the beta constant-region primer covering TRBC1 and TRBC2. TCRdb re-called the UMI-ligation and nested PCR reads through MiXCR, storing one row per CDR3 protein. The table records around 40,000 distinct CDR3 sequences, about 14% of them present only once. Sequenced material: effector memory CD4+ T cells from blood. Subset noted: effector memory, CD45RA- CD27-. These TCRs come from a human donor in good health.

A few counts support this clonotype. The chain links TRBV20-1 to TRBJ2-1; 7 positions agree with TRBD2. CDR1 is DFQATT and CDR2 is SNEGSKA in the germline V gene (reference sequence). The V segment lost 5 bases and the J segment 0 bases; nucleotides outside the gene matches: 7. The CDR3 is made up of 15 amino acids. CDR3 nucleotides: TGCAGTGCTCGGAGCGGGGTTAGCTCCTACAATGAGCAGTTCTTC. It yields the protein CSARSGVSSYNEQFF.

This clonotype occurred many times. The V call is TRBV7-2, the J call TRBJ2-1, with 8 bases that match TRBD1. CDR1 and CDR2 (germline): SGHTA, FQGNSA. The ends lost 5 bases at V and 4 bases at J; junction bases unmatched: 7. This CDR3 is built from 15 residues. CDR3 residues: CASSPPGTGYNEQFF. CDR3 bases: TGTGCCAGCAGCCCGCCCGGGACAGGATACAATGAGCAGTTCTTC.

This clonotype was counted many times. V and J are TRBV6-2 or TRBV6-3 and TRBJ2-7, with D possibly TRBD2 on 6 matching bases. V lost 5 bases, J lost 6 bases, and 14 bases lay in between. Germline lookup yields CDR1 MNHEY and CDR2 SVGEGT. This CDR3 region has 13 residues. The CDR3 DNA reads TGTGCCAGCAGTGCCCATCTAGCGAGCGAGCAGTACTTC. The encoded protein is CASSAHLASEQYF.

A few counts support this clonotype. The chain uses TRBV20-1 and TRBJ2-7, with TRBD2 matching 8 bases. The V and J ends lost 0 bases and 7 bases, in that order; junction bases with no gene match: 17. Germline values: CDR1 DFQATT, CDR2 SNEGSKA (reference sequence). The CDR3 totals 17 residues. CDR3 protein: CSARDPANSGMGREQYF. The CDR3 bases are TGCAGTGCTAGAGATCCGGCCAATAGCGGGATGGGCCGGGAGCAGTACTTC.

Only a few counts were recorded for this clonotype. The V call is TRBV5-5, the J call TRBJ1-6, with 7 nucleotides matching TRBD1. CDR1 is SGHKS and CDR2 is YYEKEE in the germline V gene (reference sequence). V shed 0 bases and J 10 bases; nucleotides not matched to a gene: 7. The CDR3 runs to 15 residues. The CDR3 loop is CASSLEQGIISPLHF. In DNA, the CDR3 is TGTGCCAGCAGCTTGGAACAGGGGATCATATCACCCCTCCACTTT. Based on the CDR3 plus reference TRBV5-5 and TRBJ1-6, the full variable domain is DAGVTQSPTHLIKTRGQQVTLRCSPISGHKSVSWYQQVLGQGPQFIFQYYEKEERGRGNFPDRFSARQFPNYSSELNVNALLLGDSALYLCASSLEQGIISPLHFGNGTRLTVT.

The V call is TRBV14, the J call TRBJ2-2, with TRBD1 matching 7 bases. V gave up 0 bases and J gave up 3 bases; unmatched junction bases: 16. The V gene's germline CDR1 is SGHDN and CDR2 FVKESK. There are 20 residues in the CDR3. The CDR3 protein is CASSQERNADRQGYTGELFF. CDR3 coding DNA: TGTGCCAGCAGCCAAGAGCGGAACGCGGACAGACAGGGCTACACCGGGGAGCTGTTTTTT.

This clonotype was counted between two and nine times. The V and J genes are TRBV7-2 and TRBJ1-3; D is ambiguous. With 5 bases removed from V and 3 bases from J, the gap between germline ends came to 20 bases. Germline assignment: CDR1 SGHTA and CDR2 FQGNSA. The CDR3 has 17 amino acids. In DNA, the CDR3 is TGTGCCAGCAGCCCGACGCCTCCTGCCGGTGTTGGAAACACCATATATTTT. Its translation is CASSPTPPAGVGNTIYF.

This sequence joins TRBV18 and TRBJ1-1; D remains unclear. V was trimmed by 3 bases and J by 6 bases, leaving 20 bases between them. CDR3 length equals 16 residues. Germline V gene data show CDR1 as KGHSH and CDR2 as LQKENI. DNA for the CDR3: TGTGCCAGCTCACCTCAACTCGGGCAAACGAGCGCTGAAGCTTTCTTT. It translates to CASSPQLGQTSAEAFF.

In this sample, this clonotype turned up many times. This sequence joins TRBV11-2 and TRBJ2-1; 10 nucleotides align to TRBD2. Germline assignment: CDR1 SGHAT and CDR2 FQNNGV. This CDR3 has 16 residues. The J segment lost 6 bases and the V segment lost 5 bases, leaving 10 bases of the junction unmatched. CDR3 in amino acids: CASSIPGLASVNEQFF. DNA of the CDR3: TGTGCCAGCAGCATTCCGGGACTAGCGTCTGTCAATGAGCAGTTCTTC.

This chain uses TRBV28 with TRBJ2-7, with D possibly TRBD1 on 5 matching bases. Trimming cost V 5 bases and J 4 bases, with 15 bases left between them. Germline CDR1 and CDR2: MDHEN and SYDVKM. This CDR3 region has 14 residues. This chain's CDR3 is CASSRRGGVYEQYF. DNA for the CDR3: TGTGCCAGCAGTAGAAGGGGCGGCGTTTACGAGCAGTACTTC. Full variable domain (outside the CDR3, taken from reference TRBV28 and TRBJ2-7): DVKVTQSSRYLVKRTGEKVFLECVQDMDHENMFWYRQDPGLGLRLIYFSYDVKMKEKGDIPEGYSVSREKKERFSLILESASTNQTSMYLCASSRRGGVYEQYFGPGTRLTVT.

This clonotype is labeled large. The V call is TRBV6-1, the J call TRBJ2-3; no clear D. The CDR3 contains 14 residues. CDR1 is MNHNS and CDR2 is SASEGT in the germline V gene. V shed 1 base and J shed 3 bases, with 8 bases lying between them. The CDR3 here is CASSEEAKTDTQYF. The CDR3 bases are TGTGCCAGCAGTGAAGAGGCAAAAACAGATACGCAGTATTTT.

There are many counts of this clonotype. V is TRBV29-1 and J is TRBJ1-1; no clear D gene. The germline V gene encodes CDR1 SQVTM and CDR2 ANQGSEA. V lost 3 bases, J lost 2 bases, and 10 bases lay in between. CDR3 length equals 13 residues. The CDR3 loop is CSVEYKYNTEAFF. CDR3 nucleotides: TGCAGCGTTGAGTACAAATACAACACTGAAGCTTTCTTT. Using reference TRBV29-1 and TRBJ1-1 for the parts outside the CDR3, the full variable domain is SAVISQKPSRDICQRGTSLTIQCQVDSQVTMMFWYRQQPGQSLTLIATANQGSEATYESGFVIDKFPISRPNLTFSTLTVSNMSPEDSSIYLCSVEYKYNTEAFFGQGTRLTVV.

This clonotype was found a few times. J is TRBJ2-7 and V is TRBV20-1; TRBD2 matches at 8 bases. The CDR3 runs 16 residues. Per germline, CDR1 DFQATT and CDR2 SNEGSKA (reference sequence). V lost 6 bases to trimming and J lost 1 base; unmatched junction nucleotides: 14. CDR3 amino acids: CSAIRSGGAASYEQYF. CDR3 in DNA: TGCAGTGCCATCAGGTCCGGGGGGGCTGCTTCCTACGAGCAGTACTTC.

This clonotype has only a few counts. The CDR3 bases are TGTGCCAGCAGAGGGACCGCTGGAAACACCATATATTTT. Encoded protein: CASRGTAGNTIYF. This sequence joins TRBV12-3 or TRBV12-4 and TRBJ1-3, with D possibly being TRBD1 (5 bases). Deletions cut 6 bases from V and 2 bases from J, with 8 bases between. This CDR3 comprises 13 residues.

The gene calls are TRBV6-1 and TRBJ2-3, with TRBD2 as a possible D gene (6 bases). Trimming removed 2 bases from V and 6 bases from J, with 15 bases in between. The germline gives CDR1 MNHNS, CDR2 SASEGT. This CDR3 has 15 amino acids. CDR3 DNA: TGTGCCAGCAGTGAACGTGGGACTTATAAGGATACGCAGTATTTT. It codes for CASSERGTYKDTQYF.

There are many counts of this clonotype. The chain carries TRBV6-6 and TRBJ2-7; 11 bases align to TRBD1. The CDR3 extends over 15 amino acids. Trimming at V came to 2 bases and at J to 5 bases, leaving 5 bases not matched to a gene. Germline V gene data show CDR1 as MNHNY and CDR2 as SVGAGI (reference sequence). The CDR3 loop reads CASSYPRTGGNEQYF. As DNA, the CDR3 is TGTGCCAGCAGTTACCCCAGGACAGGGGGCAACGAGCAGTACTTC.

The gene calls are TRBV7-3 and TRBJ1-2; 7 nucleotides align to TRBD1. Looked up from germline, CDR1 is SGHTA and CDR2 is FQGTGA. Trimming removed 3 bases from V and 7 bases from J; junction bases left unmatched: 5. The length of the CDR3 is 13 residues. The CDR3 loop is CASSLGTGAGYTF. CDR3 sequence (DNA): TGTGCCAGCAGCTTGGGAACAGGGGCTGGCTACACCTTC.

The chain couples TRBV19 to TRBJ2-5, with D hard to call. V dropped 6 bases and J dropped 1 base, with 15 bases sitting between them. The CDR3 has 15 amino acids. Germline V gene sequence: CDR1 LNHDA, CDR2 SQIVND (reference sequence). CDR3 amino acids: CASRDRSAIQETQYF. The CDR3 region has the DNA TGTGCCAGTAGGGACCGCTCGGCGATCCAAGAGACCCAGTACTTC.

This clonotype was seen repeatedly, ten times or more. The chain uses TRBV20-1 and TRBJ2-4; TRBD2 aligns across 7 bases. Germline assignment: CDR1 DFQATT and CDR2 SNEGSKA (reference sequence). CDR3 length equals 15 residues. The J segment lost 3 bases and the V segment lost 3 bases, leaving 8 bases of the junction unmatched. The CDR3 sequence: CSASPTSSGKNIQYF. As DNA, the CDR3 is TGCAGTGCTAGTCCGACTAGCTCGGGCAAAAACATTCAGTACTTC.

This clonotype occurred many times. The chain uses TRBV4-2 and TRBJ1-4; 10 nucleotides align to TRBD1. Losses at the gene ends were 1 base for V and 8 bases for J; bases not matched to a gene: 7. The germline V gene encodes CDR1 LGHNA and CDR2 YNFKEQ. The CDR3 has 16 residues. The CDR3 region has the DNA TGTGCCAGCAGCCAAGCATTGGGACAGGGGAACGAAAAACTGTTTTTT. It specifies CASSQALGQGNEKLFF.

This clonotype was counted many times. The genes are TRBV15 and TRBJ1-5; D gene uncertain. Germline CDR1 reads LNHNV; CDR2 reads YYDKDF (reference sequence). Deletions cut 5 bases from V and 1 base from J, with 15 bases between. The CDR3 consists of 16 residues. The DNA for the CDR3 is TGTGCCACCAGCCCCCGACTGGGAAGGAGCAATCAGCCCCAGCATTTT. It translates to CATSPRLGRSNQPQHF.

This clonotype was observed a handful of times. J is TRBJ2-1 and V is TRBV11-2, with 8 bases aligning to TRBD1. The CDR3 totals 16 residues. Germline CDR1 and CDR2: SGHAT and FQNNGV. The junction had 13 bases not matched to a gene; V was cut back by 3 bases and J by 9 bases. This CDR3 reads CASSFRRTGGQGEQFF. DNA of the CDR3: TGTGCCAGCAGCTTTCGGCGGACGGGTGGACAGGGTGAGCAGTTCTTC.

CDR3: CASSPDVNTEAFF. The CDR3 bases are TGTGCCAGCTCACCAGACGTGAACACTGAAGCTTTCTTT. V and J are TRBV18 and TRBJ1-1, with D uncertain. The germline CDR1 and CDR2 sequences are KGHSH and LQKENI. V was cut by 2 bases and J by 0 bases, with 4 bases left in between. This CDR3 spans 13 amino acids.

This clonotype was recorded at least ten times. The chain employs TRBV7-2 and TRBJ2-7, with 10 bases matching TRBD2. The CDR3 is made up of 18 amino acids. CDR1 is SGHTA and CDR2 is FQGNSA in the germline V gene. The V and J ends lost 0 bases and 0 bases, in that order; junction bases with no gene match: 8. The CDR3 bases are TGTGCCAGCAGCTTAGCGGCTAGCGGGAGCGCCAGCTCCTACGAGCAGTACTTC. Its translation: CASSLAASGSASSYEQYF.

This clonotype was seen a handful of times. The rearrangement uses TRBV13 and TRBJ2-7, with 9 bases matching TRBD1. This CDR3 contains 14 residues. Germline trimming cut 4 bases from V and 5 bases from J; bases unmatched to any gene: 6. Germline CDR1 and CDR2: PRHDT and FYEKMQ (reference sequence). Here the CDR3 reads CASSSTGQGHEQYF. For the CDR3, the DNA is TGTGCCAGCAGCTCCACGGGACAGGGCCACGAGCAGTACTTC.

This clonotype was counted only a few times. The chain has TRBV18 and TRBJ1-5, with a possible D match to TRBD1 (5 bases). Trimming took 1 base from V and 3 from J, leaving 10 bases between them. CDR1 KGHSH and CDR2 LQKENI come from the germline V gene. CDR3 length: 15 residues. This CDR3 is CASSPQTGPNQPQHF. CDR3 sequence (DNA): TGTGCCAGCTCACCACAAACGGGACCCAATCAGCCCCAGCATTTT.

This clonotype occurred many times. The rearrangement uses TRBV12-3 or TRBV12-4 and TRBJ2-1, with TRBD2 matching 7 bases. CDR3 length: 15 residues. Germline trimming cut 0 bases from V and 4 bases from J; bases unmatched to any gene: 3. The DNA of the CDR3 is TGTGCCAGCAGTTTAGCGGGAGGGAGTTACAATGAGCAGTTCTTC. As protein: CASSLAGGSYNEQFF.